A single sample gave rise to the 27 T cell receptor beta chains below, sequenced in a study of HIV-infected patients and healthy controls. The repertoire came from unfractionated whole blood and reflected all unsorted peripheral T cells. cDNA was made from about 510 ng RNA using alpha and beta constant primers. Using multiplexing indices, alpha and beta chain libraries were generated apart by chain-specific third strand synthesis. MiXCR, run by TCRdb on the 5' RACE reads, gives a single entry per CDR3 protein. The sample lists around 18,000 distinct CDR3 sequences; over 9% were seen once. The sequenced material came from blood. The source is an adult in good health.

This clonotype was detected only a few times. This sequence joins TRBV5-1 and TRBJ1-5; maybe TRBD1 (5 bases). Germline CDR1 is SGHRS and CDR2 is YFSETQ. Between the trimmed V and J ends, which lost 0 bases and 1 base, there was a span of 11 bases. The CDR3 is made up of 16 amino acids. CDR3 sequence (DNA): TGCGCCAGCAGCTTGGGGGGGAAAGGAAGCAATCAGCCCCAGCATTTT. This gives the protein CASSLGGKGSNQPQHF. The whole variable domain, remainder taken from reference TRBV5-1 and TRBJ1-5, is KAGVTQTPRYLIKTRGQQVTLSCSPISGHRSVSWYQQTPGQGLQFLFEYFSETQRNKGNFPGRFSGRQFSNSRSEMNVSTLELGDSALYLCASSLGGKGSNQPQHFGDGTRLSIL.

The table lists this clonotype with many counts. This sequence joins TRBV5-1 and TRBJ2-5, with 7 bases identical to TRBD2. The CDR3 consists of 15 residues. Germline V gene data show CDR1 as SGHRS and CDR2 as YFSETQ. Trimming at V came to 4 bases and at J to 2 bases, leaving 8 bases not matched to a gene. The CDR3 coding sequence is TGCGCCAGCAGCAGCAGGGAGGGCAGGCAAGAGACCCAGTACTTC. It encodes CASSSREGRQETQYF.

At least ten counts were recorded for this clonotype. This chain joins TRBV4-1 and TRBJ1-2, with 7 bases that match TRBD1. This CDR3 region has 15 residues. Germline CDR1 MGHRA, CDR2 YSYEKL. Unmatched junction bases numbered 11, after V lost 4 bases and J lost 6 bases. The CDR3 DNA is TGCGCCAGCAGCCCACCAGGCAGGGGGATTGATGGCTACACCTTC. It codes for CASSPPGRGIDGYTF.

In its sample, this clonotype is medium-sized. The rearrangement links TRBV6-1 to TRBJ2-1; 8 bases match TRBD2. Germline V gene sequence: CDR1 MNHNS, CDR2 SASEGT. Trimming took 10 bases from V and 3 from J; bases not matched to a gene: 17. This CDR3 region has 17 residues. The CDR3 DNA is TGTGCCACCACACCGCCCGGAACTAGCGGAGACTACAATGAGCAGTTCTTC. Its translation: CATTPPGTSGDYNEQFF.

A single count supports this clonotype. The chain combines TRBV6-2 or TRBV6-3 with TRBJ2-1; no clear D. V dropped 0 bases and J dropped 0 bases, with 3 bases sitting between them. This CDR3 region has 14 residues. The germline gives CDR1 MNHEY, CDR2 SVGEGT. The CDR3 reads CASSYSSSYNEQFF. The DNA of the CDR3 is TGTGCCAGCAGTTACTCGAGCTCCTACAATGAGCAGTTCTTC.

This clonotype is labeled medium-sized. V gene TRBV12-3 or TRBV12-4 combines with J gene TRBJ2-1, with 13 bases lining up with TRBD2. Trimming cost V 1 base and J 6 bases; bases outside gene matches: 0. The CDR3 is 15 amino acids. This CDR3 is CASSLGLAGGNEQFF. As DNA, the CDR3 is TGTGCCAGCAGTTTAGGACTAGCGGGAGGCAATGAGCAGTTCTTC.

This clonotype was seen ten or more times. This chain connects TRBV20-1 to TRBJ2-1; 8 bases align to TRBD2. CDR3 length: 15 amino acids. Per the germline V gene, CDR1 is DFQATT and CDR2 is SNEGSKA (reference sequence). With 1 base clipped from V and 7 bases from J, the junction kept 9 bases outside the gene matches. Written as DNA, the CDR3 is TGCAGTGCTAGAGTGGAAAGCGGGAGTGGAAATGAGCAGTTCTTC. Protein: CSARVESGSGNEQFF.

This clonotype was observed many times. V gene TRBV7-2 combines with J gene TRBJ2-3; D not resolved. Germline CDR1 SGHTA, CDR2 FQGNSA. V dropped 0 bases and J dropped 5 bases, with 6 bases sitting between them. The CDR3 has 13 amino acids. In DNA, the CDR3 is TGTGCCAGCAGCTTAGCTCTAGAAGATACGCAGTATTTT. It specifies CASSLALEDTQYF.

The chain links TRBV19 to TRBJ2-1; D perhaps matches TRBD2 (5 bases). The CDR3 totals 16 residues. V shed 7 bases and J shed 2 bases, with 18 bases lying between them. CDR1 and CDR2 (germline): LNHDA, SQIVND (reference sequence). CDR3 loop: CASTLTGSSAYNEQFF. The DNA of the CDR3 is TGTGCCAGTACCCTCACGGGGAGTTCCGCCTACAATGAGCAGTTCTTC.

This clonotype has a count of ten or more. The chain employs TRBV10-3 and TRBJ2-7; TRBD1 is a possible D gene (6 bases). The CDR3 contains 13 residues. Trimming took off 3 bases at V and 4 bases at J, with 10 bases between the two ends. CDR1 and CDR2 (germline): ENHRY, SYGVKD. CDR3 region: CAISDERGYEQYF. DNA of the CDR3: TGTGCCATCAGTGATGAGAGGGGGTACGAGCAGTACTTC.

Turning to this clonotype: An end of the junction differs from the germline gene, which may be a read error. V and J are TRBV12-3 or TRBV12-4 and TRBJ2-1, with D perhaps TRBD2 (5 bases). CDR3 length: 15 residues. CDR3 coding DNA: TGTGCCAGCAGTTCCCGGGCTAGCTCCAACAATGAGCAGTTCTTC. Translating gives CASSSRASSNNEQFF.

CDR3 DNA sequence: TGTGCCACCCAGGAGGACAGGTCAAGGACAGATACGCAGTATTTT. Translating it yields CATQEDRSRTDTQYF. The chain joins TRBV19 to TRBJ2-3, with 7 bases identical to TRBD1. CDR3 size: 15 residues. Germline-derived CDR1 and CDR2 are LNHDA and SQIVND (reference sequence). J gave up 3 bases and V 10 bases, and 13 bases lay outside the gene matches.

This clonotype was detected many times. This CDR3 is CASSQAGYQETQYF. DNA of the CDR3: TGTGCCAGCAGCCAAGCGGGCTACCAAGAGACCCAGTACTTC. This chain connects TRBV4-2 to TRBJ2-5; D uncertain. The ends were cut back, 1 base at V and 0 bases at J, with 6 bases in the middle. Germline V lookup: CDR1 LGHNA, CDR2 YNFKEQ. This CDR3 is 14 amino acids long.

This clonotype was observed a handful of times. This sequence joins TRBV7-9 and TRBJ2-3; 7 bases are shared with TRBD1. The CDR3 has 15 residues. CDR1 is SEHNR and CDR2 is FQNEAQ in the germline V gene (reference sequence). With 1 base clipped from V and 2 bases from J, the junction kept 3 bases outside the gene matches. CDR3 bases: TGTGCCAGCAGCTTAGAGGGACAGACCACAGATACGCAGTATTTT. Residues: CASSLEGQTTDTQYF.

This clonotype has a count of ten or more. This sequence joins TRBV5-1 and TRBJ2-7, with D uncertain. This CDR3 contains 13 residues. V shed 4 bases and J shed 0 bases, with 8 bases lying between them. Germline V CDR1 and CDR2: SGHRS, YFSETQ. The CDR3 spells CASSLTSSYEQYF. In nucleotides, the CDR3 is TGCGCCAGCAGCCTAACAAGCTCCTACGAGCAGTACTTC.

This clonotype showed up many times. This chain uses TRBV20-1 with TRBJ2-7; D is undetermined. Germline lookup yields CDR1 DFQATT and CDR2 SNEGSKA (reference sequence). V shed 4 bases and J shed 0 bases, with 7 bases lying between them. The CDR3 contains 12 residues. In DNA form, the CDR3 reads TGCAGTGCTATCGGTACCTCCTACGAGCAGTACTTC. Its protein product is CSAIGTSYEQYF.

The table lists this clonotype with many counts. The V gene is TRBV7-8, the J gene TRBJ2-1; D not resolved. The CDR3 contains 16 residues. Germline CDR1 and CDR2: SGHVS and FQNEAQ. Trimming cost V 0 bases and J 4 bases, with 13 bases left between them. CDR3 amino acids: CASSLAGLVRYNEQFF. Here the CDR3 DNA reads TGTGCCAGCAGCTTAGCGGGTCTAGTACGGTACAATGAGCAGTTCTTC.

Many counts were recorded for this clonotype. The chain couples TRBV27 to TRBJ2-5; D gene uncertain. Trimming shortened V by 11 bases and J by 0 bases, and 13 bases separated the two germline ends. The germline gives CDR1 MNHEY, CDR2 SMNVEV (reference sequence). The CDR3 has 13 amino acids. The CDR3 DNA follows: TGTGCCTCCTCAAGGGCGGACCAAGAGACCCAGTACTTC. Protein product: CASSRADQETQYF.

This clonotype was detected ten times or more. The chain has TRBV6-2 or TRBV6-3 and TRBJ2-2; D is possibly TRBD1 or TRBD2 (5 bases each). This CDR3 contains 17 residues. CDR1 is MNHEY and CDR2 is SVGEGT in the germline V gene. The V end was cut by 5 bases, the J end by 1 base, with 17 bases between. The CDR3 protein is CASSDSRGSLNTGELFF. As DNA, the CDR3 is TGTGCCAGCAGTGACAGTCGGGGCTCCTTGAACACCGGGGAGCTGTTTTTT.

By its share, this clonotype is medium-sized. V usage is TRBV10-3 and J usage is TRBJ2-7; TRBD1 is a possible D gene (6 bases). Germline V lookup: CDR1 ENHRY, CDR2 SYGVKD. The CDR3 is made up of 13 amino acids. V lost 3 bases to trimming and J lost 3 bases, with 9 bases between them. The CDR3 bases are TGTGCCATCAGTGATAAAGGGGGCTACGAGCAGTACTTC. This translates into CAISDKGGYEQYF.

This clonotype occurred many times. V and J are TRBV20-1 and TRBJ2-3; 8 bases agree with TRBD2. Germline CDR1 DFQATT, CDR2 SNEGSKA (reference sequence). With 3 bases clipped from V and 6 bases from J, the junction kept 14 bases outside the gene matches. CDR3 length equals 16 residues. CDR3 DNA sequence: TGCAGTGCTAGCCCCGGGAGGGCCGGGGGATACGATACGCAGTATTTT. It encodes CSASPGRAGGYDTQYF.

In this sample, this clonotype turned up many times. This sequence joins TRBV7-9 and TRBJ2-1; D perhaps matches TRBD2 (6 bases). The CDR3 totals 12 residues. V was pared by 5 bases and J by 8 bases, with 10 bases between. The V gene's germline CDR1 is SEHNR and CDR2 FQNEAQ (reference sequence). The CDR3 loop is CASSPTRDEQFF. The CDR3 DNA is TGTGCCAGCAGCCCGACTAGGGATGAGCAGTTCTTC.

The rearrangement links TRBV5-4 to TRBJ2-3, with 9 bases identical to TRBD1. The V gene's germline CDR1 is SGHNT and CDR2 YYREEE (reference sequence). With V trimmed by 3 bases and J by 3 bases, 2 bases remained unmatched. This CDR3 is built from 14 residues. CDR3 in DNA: TGTGCCAGCAGCTCACAGGGGGCGACAGATACGCAGTATTTT. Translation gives CASSSQGATDTQYF.

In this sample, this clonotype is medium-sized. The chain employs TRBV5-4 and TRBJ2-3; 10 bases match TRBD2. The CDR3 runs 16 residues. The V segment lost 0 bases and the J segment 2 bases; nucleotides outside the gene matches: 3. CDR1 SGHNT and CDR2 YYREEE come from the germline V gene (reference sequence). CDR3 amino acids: CASSLVLAGATDTQYF. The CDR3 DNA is TGTGCCAGCAGCTTGGTCCTAGCGGGAGCCACAGATACGCAGTATTTT.

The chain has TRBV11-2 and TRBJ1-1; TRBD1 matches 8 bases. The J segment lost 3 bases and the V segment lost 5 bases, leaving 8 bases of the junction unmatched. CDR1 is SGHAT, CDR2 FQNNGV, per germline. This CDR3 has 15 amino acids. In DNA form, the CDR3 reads TGTGCCAGCAGCCGACAGGGGTTGGGAGACACTGAAGCTTTCTTT. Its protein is CASSRQGLGDTEAFF. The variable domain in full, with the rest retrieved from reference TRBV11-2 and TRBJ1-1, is EAGVAQSPRYKIIEKRQSVAFWCNPISGHATLYWYQQILGQGPKLLIQFQNNGVVDDSQLPKDRFSAERLKGVDSTLKIQPAKLEDSAVYLCASSRQGLGDTEAFFGQGTRLTVV.

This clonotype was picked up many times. CDR3 DNA sequence: TGTGCCAGCAGCCCCGGGGTAACTAGCGGGAGGGGTCGCACAGATACGCAGTATTTT. Translated: CASSPGVTSGRGRTDTQYF. The V gene is TRBV7-2, the J gene TRBJ2-3; 13 bases align to TRBD2. The CDR3 consists of 19 residues. Germline CDR1 is SGHTA and CDR2 is FQGNSA. Trimming removed 5 bases from V and 1 base from J; junction bases left unmatched: 12.

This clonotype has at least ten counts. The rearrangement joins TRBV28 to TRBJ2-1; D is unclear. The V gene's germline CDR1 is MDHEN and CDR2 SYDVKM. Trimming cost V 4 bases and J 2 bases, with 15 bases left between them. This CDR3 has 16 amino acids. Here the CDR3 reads CASSSPYARAYNEQFF. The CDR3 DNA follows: TGTGCCAGCAGTTCCCCCTACGCCCGGGCCTACAATGAGCAGTTCTTC.